This T cell receptor beta chain comes out of a study of shared clonotypes between healthy human individuals. At the level of the study: The cohort comprised a couple of women and a few men. Their ages spanned 18 to 49 years.

Study processing details: Quality scores were absent from the junction-only immunoSEQ sequences, so filtering differed. Using immunoSEQ multiplex PCR, the repertoire was profiled, and TCRdb retains in-frame clones only, with some absent. V, J and clone size reflect that table, while D and trimming were determined from the DNA. The repertoire includes about 470,000 clones, roughly three quarters of them detected once, and 13% sits in the top ten. Germline V CDR1 and CDR2: MNHEY, SVGAGI. The CDR3 consists of 14 residues. V lost 8 bases and J lost 5, with 18 bases in between. The source material was PBMCs. This receptor was taken from a woman aged 35 to 49 in good health. Some clones in this sample may be carry-over from other donors' samples. This sequence joins TRBV6-5 and TRBJ1-1; TRBD1 is a possible D gene (5 bases). CDR3 loop: CASYPPGIGTEAFF. CDR3 bases: TGTGCCAGCTATCCTCCAGGGATTGGGACTGAAGCTTTCTTT.